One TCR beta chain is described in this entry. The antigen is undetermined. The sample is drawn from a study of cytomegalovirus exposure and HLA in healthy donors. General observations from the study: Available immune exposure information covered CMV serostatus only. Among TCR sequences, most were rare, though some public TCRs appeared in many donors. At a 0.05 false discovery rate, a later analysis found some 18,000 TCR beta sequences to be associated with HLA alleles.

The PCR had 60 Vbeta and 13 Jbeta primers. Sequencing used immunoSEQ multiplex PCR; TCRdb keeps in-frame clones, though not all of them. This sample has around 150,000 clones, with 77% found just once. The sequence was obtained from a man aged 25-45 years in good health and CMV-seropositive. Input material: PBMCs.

The CDR3 DNA sequence: TGTGCCAGCAGCTTAGAACAGGGGGCCGGCTATGAGCAGTTCTTC. Residues: CASSLEQGAGYEQFF. This sequence joins TRBV7-7 and TRBJ2-1; 9 bases align to TRBD1. The CDR3 spans 15 residues. V lost 1 base to trimming and J lost 8 bases; unmatched junction nucleotides: 6. Germline V gene sequence: CDR1 SSHAT, CDR2 FNYEAQ (reference sequence).